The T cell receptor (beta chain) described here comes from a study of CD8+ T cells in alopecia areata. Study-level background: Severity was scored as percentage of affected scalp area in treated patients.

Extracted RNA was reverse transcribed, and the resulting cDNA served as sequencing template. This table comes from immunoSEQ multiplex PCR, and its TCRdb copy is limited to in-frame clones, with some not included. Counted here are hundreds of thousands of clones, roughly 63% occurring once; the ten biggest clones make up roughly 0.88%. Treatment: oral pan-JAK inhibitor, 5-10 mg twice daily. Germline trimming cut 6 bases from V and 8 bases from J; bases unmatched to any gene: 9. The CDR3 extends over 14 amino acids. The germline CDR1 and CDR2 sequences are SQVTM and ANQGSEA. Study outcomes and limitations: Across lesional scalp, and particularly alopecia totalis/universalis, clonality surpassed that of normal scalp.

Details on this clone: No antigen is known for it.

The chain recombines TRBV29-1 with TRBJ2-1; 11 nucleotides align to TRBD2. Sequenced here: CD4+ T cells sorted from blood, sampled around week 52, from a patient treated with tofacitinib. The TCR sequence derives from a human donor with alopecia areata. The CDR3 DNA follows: TGCAGCGTGATCCCTAGCGGGGGGCGGGATGAGCAGTTCTTC. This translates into CSVIPSGGRDEQFF.